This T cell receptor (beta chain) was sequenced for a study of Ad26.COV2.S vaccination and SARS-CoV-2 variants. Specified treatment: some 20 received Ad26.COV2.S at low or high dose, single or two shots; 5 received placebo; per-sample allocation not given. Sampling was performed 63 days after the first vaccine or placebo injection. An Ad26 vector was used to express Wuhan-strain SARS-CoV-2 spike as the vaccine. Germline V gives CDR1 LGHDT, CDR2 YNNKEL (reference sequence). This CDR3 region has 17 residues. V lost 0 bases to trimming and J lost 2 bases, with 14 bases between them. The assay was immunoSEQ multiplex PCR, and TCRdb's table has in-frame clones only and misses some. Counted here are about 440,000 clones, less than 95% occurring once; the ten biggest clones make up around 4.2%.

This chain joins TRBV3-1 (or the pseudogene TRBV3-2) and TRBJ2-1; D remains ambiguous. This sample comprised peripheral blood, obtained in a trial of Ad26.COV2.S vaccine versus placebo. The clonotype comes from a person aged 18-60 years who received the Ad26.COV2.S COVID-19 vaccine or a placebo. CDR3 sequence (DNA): TGTGCCAGCAGCCAAGATTTAGGGCGTGCGACCTACAATGAGCAGTTCTTC. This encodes CASSQDLGRATYNEQFF.